The 26 T cell receptor beta chains below all came from one sample that was sequenced in a study of OX40 agonist ivuxolimab in advanced cancers. Method: immunoSEQ multiplex PCR; TCRdb's copy keeps in-frame clones and lacks some. The sample lists 30,000 to 45,000 clones; around 82% were seen once. This material consisted of CD4+ or CD8+ T cells sorted from blood, taken in a trial of the OX40 agonist ivuxolimab. The receptors come from an adult with an advanced solid tumor such as melanoma, head and neck, liver or kidney cancer.

This clone was seen only a few times. The V gene is TRBV11-2, the J gene TRBJ1-6; unclear D gene. Trimming took 5 bases from V and 9 from J, leaving 14 bases between them. CDR1 and CDR2 (germline): SGHAT, FQNNGV. The CDR3 consists of 14 residues. The CDR3 sequence is CASSTTGGGSPLHF. CDR3 DNA: TGTGCCAGCAGCACGACCGGCGGTGGTTCACCCCTCCACTTT.

The rearrangement joins TRBV6-5 to TRBJ2-7; 9 bases align to TRBD1. The germline V gene has CDR1 MNHEY and CDR2 SVGAGI. This CDR3 is 15 amino acids long. J gave up 4 bases and V 2 bases, and 6 bases lay outside the gene matches. CDR3 residues: CASSYTTGGLYEQYF. In DNA form, the CDR3 reads TGTGCCAGCAGTTACACCACAGGGGGCTTATACGAGCAGTACTTC.

This chain uses TRBV7-2 with TRBJ2-1; possibly TRBD2 for D (5 bases). V was cut by 5 bases and J by 6 bases, with 17 bases left in between. From germline, CDR1 is SGHTA and CDR2 FQGNSA. CDR3 length: 15 amino acids. CDR3 nucleotide sequence: TGTGCCAGCAGCGGTTGGACTTCTAAGGGCAATGAGCAGTTCTTC. It is translated as CASSGWTSKGNEQFF.

The chain links TRBV5-1 to TRBJ2-5; D is unclear. The V gene's germline CDR1 is SGHRS and CDR2 YFSETQ. The CDR3 spans 15 residues. V shed 1 base and J shed 1 base, with 11 bases lying between them. DNA of the CDR3: TGCGCCAGCAGCTTGAGGGCAGGCCGCCAAGAGACCCAGTACTTC. Residues: CASSLRAGRQETQYF.

About this clone itself: The germline gene is not matched at one end of the junction; a read error may be the cause. V is TRBV6-1 and J is TRBJ2-1; D remains unclear. The CDR3 consists of 15 residues. Germline loops: CDR1 MNHNS, CDR2 SASEGT. The CDR3 sequence: CASSVETQPYNEQFF. The CDR3 coding sequence is TGTGCCAGCAGTGTCGAGACTCAGCCCTATAATGAGCAGTTCTTC.

This clone was seen a handful of times. The chain recombines TRBV5-1 with TRBJ1-6; D gene ambiguous. CDR1 SGHRS and CDR2 YFSETQ come from the germline V gene. The CDR3 sequence is 13 residues long. The V end was cut by 2 bases, the J end by 7 bases, with 7 bases between. CDR3 region: CASSLGANSPLHF. The CDR3 bases are TGCGCCAGCAGCTTAGGAGCGAATTCACCCCTCCACTTT.

The rearrangement links TRBV18 to TRBJ2-5, with D unresolved. Germline V gives CDR1 KGHSH, CDR2 LQKENI. The V gene lost 6 bases and the J gene lost 2 bases, with 13 bases spanning the gap. There are 14 residues in the CDR3. The CDR3 spells CASSRSRIQETQYF. DNA of the CDR3: TGTGCCAGCTCGCGCTCCAGGATTCAAGAGACCCAGTACTTC.

In nucleotides, the CDR3 is TGTGCCAGCAGTTTCGTGCAGAAAGTAGGCTCCTACAATGAGCAGTTCTTC. Translation gives CASSFVQKVGSYNEQFF. This chain connects TRBV27 to TRBJ2-1; D unresolved. Germline V gene lookup returns CDR1 MNHEY and CDR2 SMNVEV (reference sequence). The CDR3 is 17 amino acids. Trimming took off 3 bases at V and 0 bases at J, with 15 bases between the two ends.

A note on this clone: Other DNA sequences in this sample translate to the same CDR3. The V gene is TRBV7-9, the J gene TRBJ1-2, with D possibly matching TRBD1 (5 bases). V was shortened by 6 bases and J by 3 bases, with 14 bases between the two germline ends. Germline CDR1 reads SEHNR; CDR2 reads FQNEAQ (reference sequence). The CDR3 runs 14 residues. CDR3 in DNA: TGTGCCAGCAGTTCCACGCAGGGAGACTATGGCTACACCTTC. Amino acids: CASSSTQGDYGYTF.

The chain combines TRBV7-2 with TRBJ2-1, with TRBD2 matching 7 bases. The ends lost 5 bases at V and 4 bases at J; junction bases unmatched: 11. The CDR3 loop spans 16 amino acids. CDR1 is SGHTA and CDR2 is FQGNSA in the germline V gene. CDR3 bases: TGTGCCAGCAGCCCCGATAGGGCTAGCGGTTACAATGAGCAGTTCTTC. This codes for CASSPDRASGYNEQFF.

The rearrangement links TRBV6-5 to TRBJ1-1, with 7 bases fitting TRBD1. The CDR3 is 14 residues long. Germline lookup yields CDR1 MNHEY and CDR2 SVGAGI. Trimming removed 7 bases from V and 6 bases from J; junction bases left unmatched: 11. The CDR3 region has the DNA TGTGCCAGCAAAAGGACAGGCGGGCGAGCTGAAGCTTTCTTT. Amino acid sequence: CASKRTGGRAEAFF.

The gene calls are TRBV7-9 and TRBJ2-1; a possible D gene is TRBD1 (5 bases). V lost 2 bases to trimming and J lost 7 bases, with 9 bases between them. Germline CDR1 reads SEHNR; CDR2 reads FQNEAQ (reference sequence). The CDR3 covers 13 residues. Here the CDR3 reads CASSLQGRNEQFF. CDR3 bases: TGTGCCAGCAGCTTACAGGGTAGGAATGAGCAGTTCTTC.

This clone was counted a single time. The chain combines TRBV11-2 with TRBJ2-3, with unresolved D. The CDR3 contains 12 residues. V lost 6 bases to trimming and J lost 6 bases, with 10 bases between them. Germline V gene sequence: CDR1 SGHAT, CDR2 FQNNGV. The CDR3 protein is CASSPVVDTQYF. Here the CDR3 DNA reads TGTGCCAGCAGTCCCGTGGTGGATACGCAGTATTTT. Looking up the rest from reference TRBV11-2 and TRBJ2-3 gives the full variable domain: EAGVAQSPRYKIIEKRQSVAFWCNPISGHATLYWYQQILGQGPKLLIQFQNNGVVDDSQLPKDRFSAERLKGVDSTLKIQPAKLEDSAVYLCASSPVVDTQYFGPGTRLTVL.

The V call is TRBV4-3, the J call TRBJ2-1, with D perhaps given as TRBD1 or TRBD2 (6 bases each). This CDR3 region has 16 residues. Trimming took off 0 bases at V and 6 bases at J, with 15 bases between the two ends. The germline CDR1 and CDR2 sequences are LGHNA and YSLEER. CDR3 loop: CASSQDLTGAINEQFF. CDR3 in DNA: TGCGCCAGCAGCCAAGATCTAACGGGGGCTATCAATGAGCAGTTCTTC.

This rearrangement joins TRBV9 to TRBJ2-1; D is perhaps TRBD2 (6 bases). Between the trimmed V and J ends, which lost 3 bases and 7 bases, there was a span of 11 bases. CDR1 is SGDLS, CDR2 YYNGEE, per germline. The CDR3 runs 13 residues. The DNA of the CDR3 is TGTGCCAGCAGCGGAGGGACTGGGAATGAGCAGTTCTTC. This codes for CASSGGTGNEQFF.

The gene calls are TRBV6-5 and TRBJ2-1; 12 bases align to TRBD2. Germline CDR1 and CDR2: MNHEY and SVGAGI. The CDR3 runs to 14 residues. Germline trimming cut 5 bases from V and 7 bases from J; bases unmatched to any gene: 3. The CDR3 spells CASSRTSGVNEQFF. The CDR3 DNA follows: TGTGCCAGCAGTCGGACTAGCGGGGTAAATGAGCAGTTCTTC.

The chain has TRBV7-6 and TRBJ2-1; tentatively, D is TRBD1 (5 bases). The CDR3 has 16 amino acids. Germline V lookup: CDR1 SGHVS, CDR2 FNYEAQ. Trimming removed 0 bases from V and 3 bases from J, with 12 bases in between. The CDR3 loop is CASSLAAGLHYNEQFF. CDR3 DNA sequence: TGTGCCAGCAGCTTAGCGGCAGGGCTACACTACAATGAGCAGTTCTTC.

The J gene is TRBJ1-5, the V gene TRBV19; possibly TRBD1 for D (5 bases). The CDR3 spans 18 residues. The V gene's germline CDR1 is LNHDA and CDR2 SQIVND (reference sequence). Trimming removed 2 bases from V and 0 bases from J, with 17 bases in between. The CDR3 reads CASSIPSGWPYSNQPQHF. CDR3 DNA sequence: TGTGCCAGTAGTATACCCTCAGGGTGGCCCTATAGCAATCAGCCCCAGCATTTT.

This clone has a handful of counts. The chain carries TRBV7-2 and TRBJ1-3; 7 bases align to TRBD1. Germline CDR1 SGHTA, CDR2 FQGNSA. The CDR3 totals 16 residues. The junction had 14 bases not matched to a gene; V was cut back by 5 bases and J by 7 bases. The CDR3 DNA follows: TGTGCCAGCAGCGAGGACAGGCGTATTCTCCGGAACACCATATATTTT. It encodes CASSEDRRILRNTIYF.

V usage is TRBV10-2 and J usage is TRBJ2-5; D assignment may be TRBD1 or TRBD2 (5 bases each). This CDR3 is 16 amino acids long. CDR1 WSHSY and CDR2 SAAADI come from the germline V gene. With 2 bases removed from V and 2 bases from J, the gap between germline ends came to 15 bases. The CDR3 loop reads CASSERGGGLQETQYF. The DNA of the CDR3 is TGCGCCAGCAGTGAGCGGGGCGGCGGGCTGCAAGAGACCCAGTACTTC.

The chain combines TRBV5-1 with TRBJ1-6, with D tentatively TRBD1 (5 bases). CDR1 and CDR2 from the germline V gene are SGHRS and YFSETQ. There are 18 residues in the CDR3. Trimming removed 3 bases at V and 2 bases at J, with 18 bases between. The CDR3 DNA is TGCGCCAGCAGCTCCCGAGTTCCAGGGAGCGCCTATAATTCACCCCTCCACTTT. Residues: CASSSRVPGSAYNSPLHF.

This rearrangement joins TRBV19 to TRBJ1-3, with D unclear. Germline-derived CDR1 and CDR2 are LNHDA and SQIVND (reference sequence). Trimming pared 4 bases from V and 2 bases from J, leaving 12 bases between. The length of the CDR3 is 15 residues. The CDR3 DNA reads as TGTGCCAGTAGTACCTCCCCGGGAGCTGGAAACACCATATATTTT. This gives the protein CASSTSPGAGNTIYF. The variable domain in full, with the rest retrieved from reference TRBV19 and TRBJ1-3, is DGGITQSPKYLFRKEGQNVTLSCEQNLNHDAMYWYRQDPGQGLRLIYYSQIVNDFQKGDIAEGYSVSREKKESFPLTVTSAQKNPTAFYLCASSTSPGAGNTIYFGEGSWLTVV.

The chain has TRBV6-5 and TRBJ2-3; no clear D. Germline V CDR1 and CDR2: MNHEY, SVGAGI. The CDR3 runs 13 residues. Trimming left V 2 bases short and J 4 bases short, with 7 bases between. The CDR3 is CASSYAGPDTQYF. The DNA of the CDR3 is TGTGCCAGCAGTTACGCAGGCCCAGATACGCAGTATTTT.

The CDR3 spells CASSRGLAGTGELFF. The CDR3, as DNA: TGTGCCAGCAGTCGGGGACTAGCCGGCACCGGGGAGCTGTTTTTT. The J gene is TRBJ2-2, the V gene TRBV6-5; 9 nucleotides align to TRBD2. The ends lost 5 bases at V and 4 bases at J; junction bases unmatched: 5. The CDR3 loop spans 15 amino acids. CDR1 MNHEY and CDR2 SVGAGI come from the germline V gene.

The chain couples TRBV5-4 to TRBJ2-7; D gene unclear. Trimming stripped 0 bases from V and 2 bases from J, with 9 bases between. The CDR3 covers 14 residues. CDR1 is SGHNT, CDR2 YYREEE, per germline (reference sequence). CDR3 region: CASSLGRPPYEQYF. In DNA, the CDR3 is TGTGCCAGCAGCTTGGGCAGGCCCCCCTACGAGCAGTACTTC.

The J gene is TRBJ2-5, the V gene TRBV5-6; TRBD1 agrees at 7 bases. The CDR3 extends over 14 amino acids. Germline values: CDR1 SGHDT, CDR2 YYEEEE. The J segment lost 5 bases and the V segment lost 1 base, leaving 5 bases of the junction unmatched. This chain's CDR3 is CASSLTGARETQYF. The CDR3 DNA reads TGTGCCAGCAGCTTGACAGGGGCCCGGGAGACCCAGTACTTC.